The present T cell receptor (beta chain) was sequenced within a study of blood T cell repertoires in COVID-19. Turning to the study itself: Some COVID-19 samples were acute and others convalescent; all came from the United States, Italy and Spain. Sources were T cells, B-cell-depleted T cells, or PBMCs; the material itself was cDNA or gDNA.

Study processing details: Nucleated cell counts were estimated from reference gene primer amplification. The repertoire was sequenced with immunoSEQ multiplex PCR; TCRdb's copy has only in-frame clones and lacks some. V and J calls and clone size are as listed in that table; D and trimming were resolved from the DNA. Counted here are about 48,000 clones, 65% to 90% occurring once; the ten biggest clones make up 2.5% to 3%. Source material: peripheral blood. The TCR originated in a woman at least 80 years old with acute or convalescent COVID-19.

The CDR3 sequence is CASNRENTEAFF. CDR3 nucleotides: TGTGCCAGCAACCGGGAGAACACTGAAGCTTTCTTT. V is TRBV2 and J is TRBJ1-1; no clear D gene. The V and J ends lost 7 bases and 1 base respectively, with 7 bases between them. Germline V gene data show CDR1 as SNHLY and CDR2 as FYNNEI. The CDR3 extends over 12 amino acids.